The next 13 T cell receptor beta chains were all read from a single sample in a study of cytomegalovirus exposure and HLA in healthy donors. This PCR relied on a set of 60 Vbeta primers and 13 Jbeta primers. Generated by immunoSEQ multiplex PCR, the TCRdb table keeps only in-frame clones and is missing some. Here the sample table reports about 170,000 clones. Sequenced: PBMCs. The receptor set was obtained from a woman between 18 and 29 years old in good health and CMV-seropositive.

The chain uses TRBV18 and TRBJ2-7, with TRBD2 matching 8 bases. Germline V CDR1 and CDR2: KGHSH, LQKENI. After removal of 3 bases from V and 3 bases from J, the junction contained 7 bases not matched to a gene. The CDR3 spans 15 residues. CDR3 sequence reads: CASSPGVAGIYEQYF. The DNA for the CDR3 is TGTGCCAGCTCACCGGGGGTAGCGGGGATCTACGAGCAGTACTTC. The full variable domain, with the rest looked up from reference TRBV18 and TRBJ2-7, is NAGVMQNPRHLVRRRGQEARLRCSPMKGHSHVYWYRQLPEEGLKFMVYLQKENIIDESGMPKERFSAEFPKEGPSILRIQQVVRGDSAAYFCASSPGVAGIYEQYFGPGTRLTVT.

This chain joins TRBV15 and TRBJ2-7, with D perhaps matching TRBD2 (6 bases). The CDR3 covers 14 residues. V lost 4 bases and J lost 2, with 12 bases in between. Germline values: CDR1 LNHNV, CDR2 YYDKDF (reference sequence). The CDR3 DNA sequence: TGTGCCACCAGCAAACCGGGGGTTACCTACGAGCAGTACTTC. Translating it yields CATSKPGVTYEQYF.

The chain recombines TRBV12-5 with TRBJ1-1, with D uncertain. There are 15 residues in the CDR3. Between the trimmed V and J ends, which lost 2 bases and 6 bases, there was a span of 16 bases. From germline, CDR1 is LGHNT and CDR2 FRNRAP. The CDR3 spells CASGLPPRVRAEAFF. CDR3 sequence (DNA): TGTGCTAGTGGTTTGCCCCCGCGGGTTAGGGCTGAAGCTTTCTTT.

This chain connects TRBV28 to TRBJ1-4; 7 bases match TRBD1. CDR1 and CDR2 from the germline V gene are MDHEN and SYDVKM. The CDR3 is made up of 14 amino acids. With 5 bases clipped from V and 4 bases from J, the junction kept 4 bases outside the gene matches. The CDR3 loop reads CASSTGTVNEKLFF. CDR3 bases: TGTGCCAGCAGTACCGGGACAGTTAATGAAAAACTGTTTTTT. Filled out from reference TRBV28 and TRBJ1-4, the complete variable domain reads DVKVTQSSRYLVKRTGEKVFLECVQDMDHENMFWYRQDPGLGLRLIYFSYDVKMKEKGDIPEGYSVSREKKERFSLILESASTNQTSMYLCASSTGTVNEKLFFGSGTQLSVL.

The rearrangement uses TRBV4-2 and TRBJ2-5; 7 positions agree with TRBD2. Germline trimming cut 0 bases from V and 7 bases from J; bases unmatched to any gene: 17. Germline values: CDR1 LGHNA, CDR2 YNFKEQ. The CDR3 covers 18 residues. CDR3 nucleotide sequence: TGTGCCAGCAGCCAAGACCTAGTTGTTTGGACTAGGGAAGGGACCCAGTACTTC. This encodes CASSQDLVVWTREGTQYF.

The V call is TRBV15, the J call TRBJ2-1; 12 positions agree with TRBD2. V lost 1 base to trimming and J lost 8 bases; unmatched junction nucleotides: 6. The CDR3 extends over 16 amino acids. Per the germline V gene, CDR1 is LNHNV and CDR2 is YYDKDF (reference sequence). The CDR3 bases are TGTGCCACCAGCAGAGCTAGCGGGGGGGCCAGCGATGAGCAGTTCTTC. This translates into CATSRASGGASDEQFF. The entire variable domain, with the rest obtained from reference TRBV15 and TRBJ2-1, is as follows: DAMVIQNPRYQVTQFGKPVTLSCSQTLNHNVMYWYQQKSSQAPKLLFHYYDKDFNNEADTPDNFQSRRPNTSFCFLDIRSPGLGDTAMYLCATSRASGGASDEQFFGPGTRLTVL.

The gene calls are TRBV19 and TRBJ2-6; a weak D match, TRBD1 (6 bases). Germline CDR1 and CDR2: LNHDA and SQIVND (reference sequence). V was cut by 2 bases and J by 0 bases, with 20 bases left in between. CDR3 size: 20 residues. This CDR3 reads CASSILTTSGHNSGANVLTF. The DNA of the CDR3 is TGTGCCAGTAGTATACTCACGACTTCGGGACACAACTCTGGGGCCAACGTCCTGACTTTC.

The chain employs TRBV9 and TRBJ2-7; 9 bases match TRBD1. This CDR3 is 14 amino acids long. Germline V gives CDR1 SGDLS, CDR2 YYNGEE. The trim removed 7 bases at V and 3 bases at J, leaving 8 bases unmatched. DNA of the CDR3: TGTGCCAGCGGCCCCACAGGGGGCTTCTACGAGCAGTACTTC. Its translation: CASGPTGGFYEQYF. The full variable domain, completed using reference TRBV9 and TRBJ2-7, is DSGVTQTPKHLITATGQRVTLRCSPRSGDLSVYWYQQSLDQGLQFLIQYYNGEERAKGNILERFSAQQFPDLHSELNLSSLELGDSALYFCASGPTGGFYEQYFGPGTRLTVT.

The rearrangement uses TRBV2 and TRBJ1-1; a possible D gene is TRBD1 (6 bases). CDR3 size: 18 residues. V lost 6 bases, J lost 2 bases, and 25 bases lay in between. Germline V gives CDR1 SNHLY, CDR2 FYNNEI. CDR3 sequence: CASRKGLGRQASNTEAFF. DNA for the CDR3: TGTGCCAGCAGGAAGGGGTTAGGTCGACAGGCCTCAAACACTGAAGCTTTCTTT.

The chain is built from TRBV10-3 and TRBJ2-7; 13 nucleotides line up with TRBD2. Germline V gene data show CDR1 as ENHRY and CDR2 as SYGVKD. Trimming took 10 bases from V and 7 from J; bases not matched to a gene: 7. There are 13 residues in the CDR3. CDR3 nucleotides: TGTGCCACCGGGACGGGACTAGCGGGGGAGCAGTACTTC. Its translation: CATGTGLAGEQYF.

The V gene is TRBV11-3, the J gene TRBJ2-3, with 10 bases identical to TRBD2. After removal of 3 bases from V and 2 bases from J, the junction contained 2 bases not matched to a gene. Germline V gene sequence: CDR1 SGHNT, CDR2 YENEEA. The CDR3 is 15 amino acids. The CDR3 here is CASSFSGGPTDTQYF. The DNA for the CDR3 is TGTGCCAGCAGCTTTAGCGGGGGGCCCACAGATACGCAGTATTTT.

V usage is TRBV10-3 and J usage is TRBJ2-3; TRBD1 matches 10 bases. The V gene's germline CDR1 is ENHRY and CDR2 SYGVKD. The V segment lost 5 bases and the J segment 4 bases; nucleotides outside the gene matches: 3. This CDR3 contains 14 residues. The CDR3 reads CAISLTGGPDTQYF. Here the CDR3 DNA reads TGTGCCATCAGTTTGACAGGGGGCCCAGATACGCAGTATTTT.

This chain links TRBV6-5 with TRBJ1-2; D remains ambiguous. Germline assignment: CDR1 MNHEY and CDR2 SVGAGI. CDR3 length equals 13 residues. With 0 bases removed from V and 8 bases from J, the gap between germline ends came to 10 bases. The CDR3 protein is CASSYSNREGYTF. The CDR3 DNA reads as TGTGCCAGCAGTTACTCGAACCGGGAGGGCTACACCTTC.